The entry that follows covers one T cell receptor (beta chain) sequence. Its target is unknown. The length of the CDR3 is 13 residues. V lost 5 bases and J 4 bases, leaving 10 bases between the germline ends. Looked up from germline, CDR1 is SGHNT and CDR2 is YYREEE (reference sequence). This sample was taken from a study of T cell responses to AZD1222 COVID-19 vaccine. Profiled with immunoSEQ multiplex PCR; TCRdb holds only in-frame clones, not every one. Here the sample spans some 170,000 clones, about 92% being singletons. Study-level findings and limits: The repertoires were collected only after the peak T cell response. Donors in the cohort were predominantly white British and more often female, and clonal diversity was possibly underestimated. Only a handful of AZD1222 recipients, roughly 6 in all, had baseline seropositivity. Unmutated variant regions are reportedly the target of nearly half of TCRs that are spike-specific.

This chain connects TRBV5-4 to TRBJ1-3; D is unresolved. The sequence was collected from an adult in good health. The sample consisted of peripheral blood, taken on day 0 of AZD1222 vaccination. The CDR3 reads CASSYSFGNTIYF. CDR3 DNA: TGTGCCAGCAGTTATTCGTTCGGAAACACCATATATTTT.